The TCR beta chain described here comes from a study of stem cell transplantation in POMP-related autoinflammatory disease. Study-level background: Impaired MHC class I-dependent CD8+ differentiation was hypothesized from defective thymoproteasomes.

The CDR3 contains 11 residues. The ends were cut back, 4 bases at V and 4 bases at J, with 7 bases in the middle. CDR1 and CDR2 from the germline V gene are SQVTM and ANQGSEA. Libraries were prepared by immunoSEQ multiplex PCR; TCRdb keeps only in-frame clonotypes and omits some of them. The sample includes thousands of clones, roughly 85% seen only once; the top ten take roughly 13%. Study-wide findings and caveats: Patients with PRAID showed a restricted number of unique TRB V-J gene pairings.

In this sample, this clone turned up a few times. Its antigen is unidentified. This could be a read error, since a much larger clone is one nucleotide away. Different DNA sequences within this sample yield the same CDR3. This TCR derives from a human patient with POMP-related autoinflammation and immune dysregulation (PRAID). The graft donor may account for some of the T cells. Sequences were derived from CD8+ T cells from PBMCs, sampled after stem cell transplantation. The rearrangement links TRBV29-1 to TRBJ1-2; D unclear. CDR3 bases: TGCAGCGTTGTAACCCCCTATGGCTACACCTTC. This sequence encodes CSVVTPYGYTF.